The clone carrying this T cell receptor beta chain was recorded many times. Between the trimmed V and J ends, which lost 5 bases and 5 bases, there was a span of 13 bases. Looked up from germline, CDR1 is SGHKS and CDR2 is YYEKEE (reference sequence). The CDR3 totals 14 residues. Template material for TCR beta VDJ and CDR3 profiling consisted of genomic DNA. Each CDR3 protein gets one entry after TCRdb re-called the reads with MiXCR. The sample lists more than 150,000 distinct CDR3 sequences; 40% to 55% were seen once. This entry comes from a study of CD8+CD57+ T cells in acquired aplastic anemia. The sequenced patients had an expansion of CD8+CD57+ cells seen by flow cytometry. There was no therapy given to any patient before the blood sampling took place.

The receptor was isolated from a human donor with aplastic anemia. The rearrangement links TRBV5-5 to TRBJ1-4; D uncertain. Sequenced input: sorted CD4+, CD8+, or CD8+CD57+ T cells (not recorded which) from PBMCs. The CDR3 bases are TGTGCCAGCAGTTCCCAGGCTGAGAATGAAAAACTGTTTTTT. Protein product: CASSSQAENEKLFF.